Shown below are 21 T cell receptor beta chains from a single sample sequenced in a study of human T cells and chemical hapten exposure. Treatment reported: therapeutic diphenylcyclopropenone sensitization with weekly scalp DPC. Library preparation tagged each individual cDNA molecule with a unique molecular identifier. MiXCR, run by TCRdb on the reads, gives a single entry per CDR3 protein. The sample gives 1,500 to 2,000 distinct CDR3 sequences, approximately 53% of which show up once; around 3.8% is in the top ten. Sequencing was performed on whole blood, taken before DPC sensitization or 2, 6, or about 24 weeks after (not recorded which). The receptors were gathered from an adult with alopecia areata. Some clones in this sample may be carry-over from other donors' samples. This table probably holds off-target reads from a library built for another chain.

The chain has TRBV7-2 and TRBJ2-7, with D perhaps matching TRBD1 or TRBD2 (5 bases each). Trimming removed 6 bases from V and 2 bases from J, with 14 bases in between. CDR1 and CDR2 from the germline V gene are SGHTA and FQGNSA. This CDR3 spans 14 amino acids. For the CDR3, the DNA is TGTGCCAGCAGGATTTCCCAGGGAGCCTACGAGCAGTACTTC. The encoded protein is CASRISQGAYEQYF.

This chain uses TRBV7-9 with TRBJ2-5, with TRBD1 as a possible D gene (5 bases). Germline CDR1 is SEHNR and CDR2 is FQNEAQ (reference sequence). V was trimmed by 5 bases and J by 4 bases, leaving 23 bases between them. The CDR3 is made up of 17 amino acids. CDR3 residues: CASSPPLVGDGGETQYF. The CDR3 coding sequence is TGTGCCAGCAGCCCCCCCCTGGTAGGGGATGGCGGAGAGACCCAGTACTTC. The variable domain in full, with the rest retrieved from reference TRBV7-9 and TRBJ2-5, is DTGVSQNPRHKITKRGQNVTFRCDPISEHNRLYWYRQTLGQGPEFLTYFQNEAQLEKSRLLSDRFSAERPKGSFSTLEIQRTEQGDSAMYLCASSPPLVGDGGETQYFGPGTRLLVL.

This clonotype is a singleton in its sample. The chain employs TRBV5-8 and TRBJ2-5; a weak D match, TRBD1 (6 bases). The CDR3 contains 14 residues. Germline values: CDR1 SGHTS, CDR2 YDEGEE. Trimming removed 4 bases at V and 2 bases at J, with 12 bases between. CDR3 in amino acids: CASSDRQEQETQYF. CDR3 DNA sequence: TGTGCCAGCAGCGATAGACAGGAACAAGAGACCCAGTACTTC.

This clonotype has only a few counts. V gene TRBV7-7 combines with J gene TRBJ2-1; 8 nucleotides agree with TRBD2. The germline CDR1 and CDR2 sequences are SSHAT and FNYEAQ (reference sequence). This CDR3 has 15 amino acids. The V segment lost 1 base and the J segment 8 bases; nucleotides outside the gene matches: 7. CDR3 residues: CASSLGGTSIHEQFF. The CDR3, as DNA: TGTGCCAGCAGCTTAGGCGGGACTAGTATCCATGAGCAGTTCTTC.

CDR3 bases: TGTGCCAGCAGCTTGGGCCAGGGGAAGAACACCGGGGAGCTGTTTTTT. This codes for CASSLGQGKNTGELFF. The chain combines TRBV7-7 with TRBJ2-2, with D perhaps TRBD1 (6 bases). The CDR3 runs to 16 residues. Between the trimmed V and J ends, which lost 3 bases and 1 base, there was a span of 12 bases. Germline assignment: CDR1 SSHAT and CDR2 FNYEAQ (reference sequence).

This clonotype was detected only a few times. This chain links TRBV2 with TRBJ2-7; D gene unclear. Trimming took off 8 bases at V and 1 base at J, with 9 bases between the two ends. The germline V gene encodes CDR1 SNHLY and CDR2 FYNNEI. The CDR3 sequence is 12 residues long. CDR3 DNA: TGTGCCAGCGGTTCGTTTTCCTACGAGCAGTACTTC. It codes for CASGSFSYEQYF.

This clonotype was detected a few times. The rearrangement links TRBV20-1 to TRBJ2-3, with D possibly matching TRBD1 (6 bases). The CDR3 extends over 15 amino acids. CDR1 DFQATT and CDR2 SNEGSKA come from the germline V gene (reference sequence). Trimming left V 3 bases short and J 0 bases short, with 13 bases between. CDR3 in amino acids: CSASTGSISTDTQYF. The CDR3 DNA reads as TGCAGTGCTAGTACAGGGTCGATAAGCACAGATACGCAGTATTTT.

The CDR3: CASSRQGAAAYEQYF. The CDR3 DNA is TGTGCCAGCAGCCGACAGGGGGCAGCGGCCTACGAGCAGTACTTC. The J gene is TRBJ2-7, the V gene TRBV9, with 10 positions matching TRBD1. The J segment lost 2 bases and the V segment lost 4 bases, leaving 6 bases of the junction unmatched. CDR1 and CDR2 (germline): SGDLS, YYNGEE. CDR3 length: 15 amino acids.

The J gene is TRBJ2-3, the V gene TRBV28, with 8 bases aligning to TRBD1. V was clipped by 5 bases and J by 4 bases; unmatched bases: 2. Germline loops: CDR1 MDHEN, CDR2 SYDVKM. This CDR3 has 13 amino acids. The CDR3: CASSKQGADTQYF. The CDR3 DNA is TGTGCCAGCAGTAAACAGGGGGCAGATACGCAGTATTTT.

CDR3 sequence reads: CASSREVPNEQFF. CDR3 DNA sequence: TGTGCCAGCAGTAGGGAGGTCCCGAATGAGCAGTTCTTC. The chain has TRBV11-3 and TRBJ2-1; tentative D call: TRBD2 (6 bases). V was cut by 6 bases and J by 7 bases, with 13 bases left in between. The length of the CDR3 is 13 residues. The V gene's germline CDR1 is SGHNT and CDR2 YENEEA.

The J gene is TRBJ2-1, the V gene TRBV4-2; D ambiguous. The ends were cut back, 3 bases at V and 7 bases at J, with 7 bases in the middle. Germline V CDR1 and CDR2: LGHNA, YNFKEQ. The CDR3 contains 12 residues. The CDR3 nucleotides read TGTGCCAGCAGCCAGGTAGTGAATGAGCAGTTCTTC. Translation: CASSQVVNEQFF.

This chain links TRBV13 with TRBJ2-7; tentative D call: TRBD1 (5 bases). CDR1 PRHDT and CDR2 FYEKMQ come from the germline V gene (reference sequence). The CDR3 sequence is 15 residues long. V dropped 0 bases and J dropped 3 bases, with 12 bases sitting between them. Here the CDR3 DNA reads TGTGCCAGCAGCTTAGGCCCAAATAGGGGCTACGAGCAGTACTTC. Its translation is CASSLGPNRGYEQYF.

The chain uses TRBV7-9 and TRBJ2-6; TRBD2 might be the D (6 bases). Looked up from germline, CDR1 is SEHNR and CDR2 is FQNEAQ (reference sequence). The CDR3 has 15 amino acids. V was pared by 5 bases and J by 2 bases, with 10 bases between. The DNA for the CDR3 is TGTGCCAGCAGCCCAAGGAGGGCTGGGGCCAACGTCCTGACTTTC. Its translation is CASSPRRAGANVLTF.

The chain's CDR3 is CASSPQGNTEAFF. The CDR3 region has the DNA TGTGCCAGCAGCCCCCAGGGAAACACTGAAGCTTTCTTT. The genes are TRBV7-2 and TRBJ1-1; a possible D gene is TRBD1 (5 bases). Germline CDR1 reads SGHTA; CDR2 reads FQGNSA. V shed 5 bases and J shed 2 bases, with 9 bases lying between them. The length of the CDR3 is 13 residues.

J is TRBJ1-5 and V is TRBV24-1, with 9 bases identical to TRBD1. From germline, CDR1 is KGHDR and CDR2 SFDVKD. After removal of 9 bases from V and 2 bases from J, the junction contained 7 bases not matched to a gene. The length of the CDR3 is 15 residues. The CDR3, as DNA: TGTGCCACCGATGGACAGGGGAACGGCAATCAGCCCCAGCATTTT. Encoded protein: CATDGQGNGNQPQHF.

The V and J genes are TRBV4-1 and TRBJ2-7, with 11 positions matching TRBD1. The CDR3 length is 19 residues. The germline CDR1 and CDR2 sequences are MGHRA and YSYEKL. J gave up 2 bases and V 3 bases, and 15 bases lay outside the gene matches. The CDR3: CASSQRSGTGGKVAYEQYF. DNA for the CDR3: TGCGCCAGCAGCCAGAGGTCCGGGACAGGGGGAAAAGTCGCCTACGAGCAGTACTTC.

This chain connects TRBV2 to TRBJ2-3, with 9 positions matching TRBD1. V was clipped by 6 bases and J by 1 base; unmatched bases: 5. This CDR3 comprises 15 residues. CDR1 and CDR2 from the germline V gene are SNHLY and FYNNEI. CDR3 loop: CASSARTGGTDTQYF. CDR3 nucleotides: TGTGCCAGCAGCGCCAGGACAGGGGGCACAGATACGCAGTATTTT.

The chain couples TRBV7-9 to TRBJ2-3; 7 bases agree with TRBD1. CDR3 length: 15 residues. The V gene end was trimmed by 5 bases and the J gene end by 1 base; junction bases not matched to a gene: 6. Germline V gene lookup returns CDR1 SEHNR and CDR2 FQNEAQ (reference sequence). The CDR3 spells CASSPTGDRTDTQYF. The CDR3 DNA is TGTGCCAGCAGCCCTACAGGGGACCGCACAGATACGCAGTATTTT.

This chain connects TRBV6-2 or TRBV6-3 to TRBJ1-2, with D tentatively TRBD1 (5 bases). Germline V gene sequence: CDR1 MNHEY, CDR2 SVGEGT. The CDR3 has 14 amino acids. V lost 6 bases, J lost 4 bases, and 15 bases lay in between. DNA for the CDR3: TGTGCCAGCAGCATCCCAGGGCGGTTCTATGGCTACACCTTC. Translation gives CASSIPGRFYGYTF.

There are a few counts of this clonotype. The chain couples TRBV7-2 to TRBJ2-3, with TRBD2 matching 10 bases. CDR3 size: 15 residues. Unmatched junction bases numbered 2, after V lost 3 bases and J lost 2 bases. Per germline, CDR1 SGHTA and CDR2 FQGNSA. CDR3 nucleotide sequence: TGTGCCAGCAGCTTCAGCGGGGGGGCCACAGATACGCAGTATTTT. Protein: CASSFSGGATDTQYF.

This clonotype was detected once. The V gene is TRBV10-3, the J gene TRBJ2-3; D call uncertain. Germline CDR1 ENHRY, CDR2 SYGVKD. This CDR3 is 13 amino acids long. Trimming left V 4 bases short and J 1 base short, with 6 bases between. CDR3: CAISVVGTDTQYF. The CDR3 DNA reads as TGTGCCATCAGTGTTGTAGGCACAGATACGCAGTATTTT.